The clone carrying this TCR beta chain occurred many times. This sample was taken from a study of identical twins. From the 5' RACE reads, TCRdb called clonotypes with MiXCR, one entry per CDR3 protein. Of 500,000 to 600,000 distinct CDR3 sequences listed, 22% are singletons. V was pared by 4 bases and J by 1 base, with 15 bases between. Germline CDR1 and CDR2: DFQATT and SNEGSKA (reference sequence). This CDR3 region has 15 residues. These same records also appear under a second study, on T cells expressing NK-cell markers. That report notes: Similarly, these clonotypes led the CD3+CD56-NKG2C+ fraction as well in a few donors.

This sequence originates from a woman in her late teens or twenties in good health. This chain joins TRBV20-1 and TRBJ2-3; maybe TRBD2 (5 bases). The sample comprised CD4+ T cells sorted from blood. The CDR3 reads CSATPPGRGTDTQYF. The DNA for the CDR3 is TGCAGTGCTACCCCCCCGGGGAGAGGCACAGATACGCAGTATTTT.